The present TCR beta chain was sequenced within a study of breast tumors, draining lymph nodes, adjacent tissues. Via MiXCR, TCRdb re-called the multiplex PCR reads, giving one row per CDR3 protein. Here the sample spans approximately 170,000 distinct CDR3 sequences, approximately 33% being singletons. This clonotype has ten or more counts. Its target is unknown. Samples came from axillary lymph nodes draining the breast cancer. Whole-study findings and limits: Luminal-like breast cancer showed significantly higher tumor–nontumor repertoire similarity than basal-like. That most tumor T cells come from lymph nodes remained unproven.

Germline loops: CDR1 MGHDK, CDR2 SYGVNS. The CDR3 runs to 11 residues. Trimming pared 2 bases from V and 5 bases from J, leaving 4 bases between. This TCR was recovered from a female donor with breast cancer. Some clones in this sample may be carry-over from other donors' samples. Sequencing used axillary lymph node tissue. The chain couples TRBV25-1 to TRBJ2-7; D gene uncertain. CDR3 sequence: CASSESHEQYF. The CDR3 region has the DNA TGTGCCAGCAGTGAAAGCCACGAGCAGTACTTC.